This entry concerns a single T cell receptor (beta chain). Antigen specificity is unknown. The data stem from a study of shared clonotypes between healthy human individuals. About the study: Each donor had three CD4 naive, three CD4 memory, two CD8 naive and one CD8 memory plate. Study findings and constraints: Relative to memory subsets, naive subsets generally showed larger estimated richness. Some naive CD4 clonotypes, around 4.9%, turned up in common across several donors.

It was CD45RO-negative cells, positively selected for CCR7, that made up naive CD8 cells, with terminally differentiated effector memory CD45RA+ cells excluded. The CDR3 is 16 amino acids. The V segment lost 4 bases and the J segment 0 bases; nucleotides outside the gene matches: 1. Per germline, CDR1 MNHEY and CDR2 SVGAGI. Assay used: immunoSEQ multiplex PCR; TCRdb lists only in-frame clones, some missing. The sample contains over 2 million clones, just under 95% of which appear only once. Sample: naive CD8+ T cells sorted from blood. The clonotype comes from a man between 18 and 35 years old in good health. The chain carries TRBV6-5 and TRBJ2-3; 13 positions match TRBD2. The CDR3 DNA reads TGTGCCAGCAGTTTACTAGCGGGGGGGAGCACAGATACGCAGTATTTT. Its translation: CASSLLAGGSTDTQYF.